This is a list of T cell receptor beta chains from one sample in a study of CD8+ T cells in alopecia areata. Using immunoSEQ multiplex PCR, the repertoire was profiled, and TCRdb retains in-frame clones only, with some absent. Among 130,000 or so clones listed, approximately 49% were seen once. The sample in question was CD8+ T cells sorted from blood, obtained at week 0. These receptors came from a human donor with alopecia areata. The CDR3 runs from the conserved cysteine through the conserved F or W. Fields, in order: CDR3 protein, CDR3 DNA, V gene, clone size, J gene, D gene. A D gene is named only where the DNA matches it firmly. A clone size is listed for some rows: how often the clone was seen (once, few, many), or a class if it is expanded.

CDR3: CASSLTGANTEAFF; DNA: TGTGCCAGCAGCCTCACAGGGGCGAACACTGAAGCTTTCTTT; V: TRBV5-6; size: .; J: TRBJ1-1; D: TRBD1
CDR3: CASSATGSSYEQYF; DNA: TGTGCCAGCAGTGCGACAGGGAGCTCCTACGAGCAGTACTTC; V: TRBV2; size: few; J: TRBJ2-7; D: TRBD1
CDR3: CASSYSTGNTEAFF; DNA: TGTGCCAGCAGTTACTCGACAGGGAACACTGAAGCTTTCTTT; V: TRBV6-5; size: .; J: TRBJ1-1; D: .
CDR3: CASSLGRNRGISGANVLTF; DNA: TGTGCCAGCAGCTTAGGCCGGAACAGGGGGATATCTGGGGCCAACGTCCTGACTTTC; V: TRBV13; size: .; J: TRBJ2-6; D: TRBD1
CDR3: CASSDSYGYTF; DNA: TGTGCCAGCAGCGACAGCTATGGCTACACCTTC; V: TRBV2; size: .; J: TRBJ1-2; D: .
CDR3: CAWSVLVTTEAFF; DNA: TGTGCCTGGAGTGTACTTGTGACGACTGAAGCTTTCTTT; V: TRBV30; size: .; J: TRBJ1-1; D: .
CDR3: CASSSVGGDTEAFF; DNA: TGTGCCAGCAGTTCCGTAGGGGGGGACACTGAAGCTTTCTTT; V: TRBV27; size: .; J: TRBJ1-1; D: .
CDR3: CASSPAALYEQYF; DNA: TGTGCCAGCAGCCCCGCAGCCCTCTACGAGCAGTACTTC; V: TRBV27; size: .; J: TRBJ2-7; D: .
CDR3: CASSVGSNTEAFF; DNA: TGTGCCAGCAGCGTGGGCTCGAACACTGAAGCTTTCTTT; V: TRBV9; size: few; J: TRBJ1-1; D: .
CDR3: CASSFSAGEVSTEAFF; DNA: TGTGCCAGCAGTTTTTCGGCAGGGGAAGTAAGCACTGAAGCTTTCTTT; V: TRBV27; size: .; J: TRBJ1-1; D: .
CDR3: CASSSKQGYSNQPQHF; DNA: TGTGCCAGCAGTTCCAAACAGGGGTATAGCAATCAGCCCCAGCATTTT; V: TRBV27; size: .; J: TRBJ1-5; D: TRBD1
CDR3: CASSYDRGGNSPLHF; DNA: TGTGCCAGCAGCTATGACAGGGGAGGCAATTCACCCCTCCACTTT; V: TRBV27; size: few; J: TRBJ1-6; D: TRBD1
CDR3: CASSLDRDNEQFF; DNA: TGTGCCAGCAGCCTGGACAGAGACAATGAGCAGTTCTTC; V: TRBV11-2; size: .; J: TRBJ2-1; D: .
CDR3: CSVFLSGTLNEKLFF; DNA: TGCAGCGTGTTCCTTTCCGGGACATTAAATGAAAAACTGTTTTTT; V: TRBV29-1; size: .; J: TRBJ1-4; D: .
CDR3: CASSLPRTTRLYNEQFF; DNA: TGTGCCAGCAGCTTGCCTCGTACAACGAGGTTGTACAATGAGCAGTTCTTC; V: TRBV5-6; size: .; J: TRBJ2-1; D: .
CDR3: CASSQADRVVSYEQYF; DNA: TGCGCCAGCAGCCAAGCGGACAGGGTTGTGTCCTACGAGCAGTACTTC; V: TRBV4-1; size: .; J: TRBJ2-7; D: TRBD1
CDR3: CASRSELIQETQYF; DNA: TGTGCCAGCAGATCGGAACTGATCCAAGAGACCCAGTACTTC; V: TRBV6-5; size: .; J: TRBJ2-5; D: .
CDR3: CASSQEPGINQPQHF; DNA: TGTGCCAGCAGCCAAGAGCCAGGGATCAATCAGCCCCAGCATTTT; V: TRBV5-5; size: few; J: TRBJ1-5; D: .
CDR3: CASSGRETLYEQYF; DNA: TGCGCCAGCAGCGGGCGGGAGACCCTCTACGAGCAGTACTTC; V: TRBV4-1; size: .; J: TRBJ2-7; D: TRBD2
CDR3: CACLQGDLHEQYF; DNA: TGTGCCTGTCTCCAGGGGGATTTACACGAGCAGTACTTC; V: TRBV30; size: .; J: TRBJ2-7; D: TRBD1
CDR3: CASSSRGSGAYEQYF; DNA: TGTGCCAGCAGCTCCCGGGGTAGCGGGGCCTACGAGCAGTACTTC; V: TRBV13; size: .; J: TRBJ2-7; D: TRBD2
CDR3: CATSSINEQFF; DNA: TGTGCCACCAGCAGCATAAATGAGCAGTTCTTC; V: TRBV15; size: once; J: TRBJ2-1; D: .
CDR3: CASSKVTGGYGYTF; DNA: TGTGCCAGCAGCAAAGTGACCGGGGGCTATGGCTACACCTTC; V: TRBV21-1; size: few; J: TRBJ1-2; D: .
CDR3: CASSQDGRRHEQYF; DNA: TGCGCCAGCAGCCAAGACGGGCGGAGGCACGAGCAGTACTTC; V: TRBV4-1; size: once; J: TRBJ2-7; D: .
CDR3: CASTNRGPMETQYF; DNA: TGTGCCAGCACAAACAGGGGCCCAATGGAGACCCAGTACTTC; V: TRBV27; size: .; J: TRBJ2-5; D: TRBD1
CDR3: CAWETGTGTLEQFF; DNA: TGTGCCTGGGAAACTGGGACGGGGACTCTTGAGCAGTTCTTC; V: TRBV30; size: .; J: TRBJ2-1; D: .
CDR3: CASSATNGGPYEQYF; DNA: TGTGCCAGCAGCGCCACCAACGGGGGCCCCTACGAGCAGTACTTC; V: TRBV7-9; size: .; J: TRBJ2-7; D: .
CDR3: CASAQGGPGDQPQHF; DNA: TGTGCTAGTGCCCAGGGGGGCCCGGGCGATCAGCCCCAGCATTTT; V: TRBV12-5; size: few; J: TRBJ1-5; D: TRBD1
CDR3: CVWSVSLGEQYF; DNA: TGTGTCTGGAGTGTGAGCCTAGGCGAGCAGTACTTC; V: TRBV30; size: .; J: TRBJ2-7; D: .
CDR3: CASSHGQGRSEAFF; DNA: TGTGCCAGCAGTCACGGACAGGGAAGGTCTGAAGCTTTCTTT; V: TRBV6-6; size: few; J: TRBJ1-1; D: TRBD1
CDR3: CASSLEGPDYNSPLHF; DNA: TGCGCCAGCAGCTTGGAAGGGCCCGACTATAATTCACCCCTCCACTTT; V: TRBV5-1; size: .; J: TRBJ1-6; D: .
CDR3: CASKRLAAPGETQYF; DNA: TGCGCCAGCAAGCGACTAGCGGCCCCAGGAGAGACCCAGTACTTC; V: TRBV10-1; size: .; J: TRBJ2-5; D: TRBD2
CDR3: CASSPGTGGDTGELFF; DNA: TGTGCCAGCAGCCCCGGGACAGGGGGCGACACCGGGGAGCTGTTTTTT; V: TRBV7-9; size: few; J: TRBJ2-2; D: TRBD1
CDR3: CSVDLGTPPEQYF; DNA: TGCAGCGTTGACCTGGGTACCCCTCCTGAGCAGTACTTC; V: TRBV29-1; size: .; J: TRBJ2-7; D: .
CDR3: CASSLAGHTDTQYF; DNA: TGTGCCAGCAGCTTAGCGGGCCACACAGATACGCAGTATTTT; V: TRBV11-2; size: .; J: TRBJ2-3; D: .
CDR3: CASSSFPRGRETQYF; DNA: TGTGCCAGCAGTTCCTTCCCCAGGGGGCGAGAGACCCAGTACTTC; V: TRBV6-6; size: .; J: TRBJ2-5; D: TRBD1
CDR3: CASSLAAPAHEQYF; DNA: TGCGCCAGCAGCTTGGCCGCACCTGCTCACGAGCAGTACTTC; V: TRBV5-1; size: .; J: TRBJ2-7; D: .
CDR3: CASSFTRGYEQYF; DNA: TGTGCCAGCAGTTTTACCAGGGGATACGAGCAGTACTTC; V: TRBV27; size: .; J: TRBJ2-7; D: .
CDR3: CASSQIWGSEQFF; DNA: TGCGCCAGCAGCCAAATTTGGGGGAGTGAGCAGTTCTTC; V: TRBV4-1; size: .; J: TRBJ2-1; D: .
CDR3: CASSESPKNEQFF; DNA: TGTGCCAGCAGTGAATCACCAAAAAATGAGCAGTTCTTC; V: TRBV2; size: .; J: TRBJ2-1; D: .
CDR3: CASSFTGTAYNEQFF; DNA: TGTGCCAGCAGCTTTACCGGGACGGCCTACAATGAGCAGTTCTTC; V: TRBV13; size: .; J: TRBJ2-1; D: .
CDR3: CASSPGRGGGTQYF; DNA: TGTGCCAGCAGCCCTGGACGGGGGGGAGGGACCCAGTACTTC; V: TRBV13; size: .; J: TRBJ2-5; D: TRBD2
CDR3: CASSYELAGNSPLHF; DNA: TGTGCCAGCAGTTACGAGTTGGCGGGTAATTCACCCCTCCACTTT; V: TRBV6-5; size: .; J: TRBJ1-6; D: .
CDR3: CASSPGDGTYGYTF; DNA: TGTGCCAGCAGCCCCGGGGACGGGACCTATGGCTACACCTTC; V: TRBV9; size: .; J: TRBJ1-2; D: .
CDR3: CASNRRQGPRSPLHF; DNA: TGTGCCAGCAACCGTCGCCAGGGGCCAAGGTCACCCCTCCACTTT; V: TRBV13; size: once; J: TRBJ1-6; D: .